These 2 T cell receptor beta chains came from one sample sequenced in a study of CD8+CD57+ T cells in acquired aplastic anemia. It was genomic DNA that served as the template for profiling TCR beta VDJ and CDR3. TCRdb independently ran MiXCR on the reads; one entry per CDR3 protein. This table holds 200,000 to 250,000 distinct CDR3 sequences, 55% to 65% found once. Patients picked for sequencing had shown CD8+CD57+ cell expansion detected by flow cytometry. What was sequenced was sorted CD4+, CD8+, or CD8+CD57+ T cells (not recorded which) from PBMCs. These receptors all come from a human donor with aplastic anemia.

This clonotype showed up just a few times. CDR3 DNA: TGTGCCAGCAGCTTAGCGGAGGTGGGAGAAAGCAATCAGCCCCAGCATTTT. Protein: CASSLAEVGESNQPQHF. The chain carries TRBV7-6 and TRBJ1-5; no reliable D call. V was clipped by 0 bases and J by 1 base, with 13 bases between them. CDR1 is SGHVS, CDR2 FNYEAQ, per germline. CDR3 length: 17 residues.

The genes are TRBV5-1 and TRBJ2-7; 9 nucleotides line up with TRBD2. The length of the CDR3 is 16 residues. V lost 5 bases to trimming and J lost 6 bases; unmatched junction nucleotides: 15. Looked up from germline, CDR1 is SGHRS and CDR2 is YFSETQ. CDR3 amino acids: CASRTSTGTSHGEQYF. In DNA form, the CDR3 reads TGCGCCAGCAGGACGTCTACCGGGACTAGCCACGGCGAGCAGTACTTC.